This TCR beta chain was recorded in a study of molecular identifiers for immune sequencing clone quantification. Study at large: Five aliquots were made in replicates from the RNA of about 20,000 or 100,000 naive CD8 cells, and four were sequenced.

Sorted cells numbering roughly 18,000 to 1,100,000, with 10%, 30% or 50% RNA, yielded the naive CD8 libraries. Sorting recovered naive CD8 T cells on a CD8+CD4-CCR7+CD45RA+ profile. This clonotype was counted many times. TCRdb re-called the PCR reads through MiXCR, storing one row per CDR3 protein. The sample carries about 97,000 distinct CDR3 sequences, 24% recorded once. This CDR3 has 15 residues. Germline assignment: CDR1 LGHNA and CDR2 YSLEER. V was cut by 1 base and J by 2 bases, with 12 bases left in between. The V call is TRBV4-3, the J call TRBJ2-7; the D gene is possibly TRBD1 (6 bases). This TCR derives from a human donor in good health. Some libraries in this study had Jurkat cell RNA spiked in. Material for sequencing was naive CD8+ T cells from blood, with Jurkat cell RNA spiked in. The subset here: FACS-sorted CD8+CD4-CCR7+CD45RA+ naive T cells. The chain's CDR3 is CASSQVFPGAYEQYF. Here the CDR3 DNA reads TGCGCCAGCAGCCAAGTTTTCCCAGGGGCCTACGAGCAGTACTTC.